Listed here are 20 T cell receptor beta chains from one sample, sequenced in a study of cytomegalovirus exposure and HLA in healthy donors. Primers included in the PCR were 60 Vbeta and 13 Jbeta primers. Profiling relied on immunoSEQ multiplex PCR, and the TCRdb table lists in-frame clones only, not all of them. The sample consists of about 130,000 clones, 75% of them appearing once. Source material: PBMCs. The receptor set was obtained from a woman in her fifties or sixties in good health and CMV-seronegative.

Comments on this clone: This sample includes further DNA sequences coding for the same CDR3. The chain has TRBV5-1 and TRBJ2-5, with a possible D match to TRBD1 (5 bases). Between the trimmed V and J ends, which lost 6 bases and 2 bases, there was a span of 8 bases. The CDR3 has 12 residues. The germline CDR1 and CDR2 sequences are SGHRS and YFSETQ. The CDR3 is CASTDSQETQYF. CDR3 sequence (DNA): TGCGCCAGCACTGACAGTCAAGAGACCCAGTACTTC.

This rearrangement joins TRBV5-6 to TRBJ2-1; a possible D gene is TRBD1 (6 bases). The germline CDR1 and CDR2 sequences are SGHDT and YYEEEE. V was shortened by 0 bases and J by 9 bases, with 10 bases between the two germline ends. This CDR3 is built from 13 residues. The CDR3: CASSLAVGGEQFF. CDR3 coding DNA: TGTGCCAGCAGCTTGGCCGTAGGGGGTGAGCAGTTCTTC.

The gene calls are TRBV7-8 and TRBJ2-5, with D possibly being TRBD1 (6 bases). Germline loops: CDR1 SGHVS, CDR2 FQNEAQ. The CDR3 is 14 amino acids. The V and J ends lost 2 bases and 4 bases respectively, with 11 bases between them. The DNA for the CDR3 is TGTGCCAGCAGCTTACCTACAGGGCGAGAGACCCAGTACTTC. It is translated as CASSLPTGRETQYF.

The CDR3 DNA reads TGTGCCAGCAGAGGCCACAGGGGCACTGAAGCTTTCTTT. Translated: CASRGHRGTEAFF. The chain has TRBV6-5 and TRBJ1-1, with 7 bases identical to TRBD1. CDR1 and CDR2 (germline): MNHEY, SVGAGI. Trimming cost V 6 bases and J 4 bases; bases outside gene matches: 5. The CDR3 spans 13 residues.

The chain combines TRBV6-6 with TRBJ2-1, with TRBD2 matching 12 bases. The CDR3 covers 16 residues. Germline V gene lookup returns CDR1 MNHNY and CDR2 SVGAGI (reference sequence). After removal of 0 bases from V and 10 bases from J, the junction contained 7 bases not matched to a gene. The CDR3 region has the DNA TGTGCCAGCAGTTACTCGGCGACTAGCGGGGGACGCGAGCAGTTCTTC. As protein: CASSYSATSGGREQFF.

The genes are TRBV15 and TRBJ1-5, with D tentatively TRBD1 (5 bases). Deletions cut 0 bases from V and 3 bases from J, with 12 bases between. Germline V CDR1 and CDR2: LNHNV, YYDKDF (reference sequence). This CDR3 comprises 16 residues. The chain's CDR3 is CATSRDKGLDNQPQHF. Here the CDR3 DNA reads TGTGCCACCAGCAGAGATAAGGGGTTGGACAATCAGCCCCAGCATTTT.

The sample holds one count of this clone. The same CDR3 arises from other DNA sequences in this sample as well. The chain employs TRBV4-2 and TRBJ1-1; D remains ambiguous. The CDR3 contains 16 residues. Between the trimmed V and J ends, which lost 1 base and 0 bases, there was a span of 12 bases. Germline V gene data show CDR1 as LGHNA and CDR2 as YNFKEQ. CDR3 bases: TGTGCCAGCAGCCAAGCTATTTATCAGGTGAACACTGAAGCTTTCTTT. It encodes CASSQAIYQVNTEAFF.

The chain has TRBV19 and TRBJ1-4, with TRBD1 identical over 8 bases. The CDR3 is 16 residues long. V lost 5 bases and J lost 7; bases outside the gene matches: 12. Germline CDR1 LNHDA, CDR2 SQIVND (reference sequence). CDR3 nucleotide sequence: TGTGCCAGTAGTCGGACCGGACAGGGAAGGGGTGAAAAACTGTTTTTT. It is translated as CASSRTGQGRGEKLFF.

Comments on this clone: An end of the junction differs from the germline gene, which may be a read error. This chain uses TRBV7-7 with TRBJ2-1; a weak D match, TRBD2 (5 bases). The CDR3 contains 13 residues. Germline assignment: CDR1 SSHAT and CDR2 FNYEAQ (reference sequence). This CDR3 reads CASSLGTGIEQFF. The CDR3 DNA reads TGTGCTAGCAGCTTAGGAACCGGGATTGAGCAGTTCTTC.

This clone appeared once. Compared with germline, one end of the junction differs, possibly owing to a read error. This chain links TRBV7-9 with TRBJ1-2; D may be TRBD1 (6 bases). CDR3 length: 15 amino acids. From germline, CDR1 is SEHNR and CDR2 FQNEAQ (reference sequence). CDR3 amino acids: CTSSSGTTFNYGYTF. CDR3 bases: TGTACCAGCAGCTCGGGGACAACTTTCAACTATGGCTACACCTTC.

CDR3 nucleotide sequence: TGTGCCAGCAGCTCCAACGCTTTACTAGCGGAGGGGGACGAGCAGTACTTC. It is translated as CASSSNALLAEGDEQYF. The chain links TRBV7-2 to TRBJ2-7; 8 bases are shared with TRBD2. The CDR3 loop spans 17 amino acids. Germline CDR1 and CDR2: SGHTA and FQGNSA. Unmatched junction bases numbered 16, after V lost 4 bases and J lost 5 bases.

Here the CDR3 reads CASSQDRRVNQPQHF. CDR3 bases: TGCGCCAGCAGCCAAGATCGCAGGGTTAATCAGCCCCAGCATTTT. The genes are TRBV4-3 and TRBJ1-5; weak D call: TRBD1 (5 bases). V was clipped by 0 bases and J by 4 bases, with 10 bases between them. CDR3 length equals 15 residues. The V gene's germline CDR1 is LGHNA and CDR2 YSLEER.

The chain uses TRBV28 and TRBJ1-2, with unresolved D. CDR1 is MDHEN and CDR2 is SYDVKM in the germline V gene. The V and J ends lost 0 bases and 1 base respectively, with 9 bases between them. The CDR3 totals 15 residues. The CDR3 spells CASSLWVELNYGYTF. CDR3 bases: TGTGCCAGCAGTTTATGGGTAGAACTTAACTATGGCTACACCTTC.

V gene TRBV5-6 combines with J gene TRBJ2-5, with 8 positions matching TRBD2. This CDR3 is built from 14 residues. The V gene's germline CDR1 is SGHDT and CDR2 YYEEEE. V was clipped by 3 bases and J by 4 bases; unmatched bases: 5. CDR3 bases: TGTGCCAGCAGCTCAAGGACTAGCACAGAGACCCAGTACTTC. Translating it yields CASSSRTSTETQYF.

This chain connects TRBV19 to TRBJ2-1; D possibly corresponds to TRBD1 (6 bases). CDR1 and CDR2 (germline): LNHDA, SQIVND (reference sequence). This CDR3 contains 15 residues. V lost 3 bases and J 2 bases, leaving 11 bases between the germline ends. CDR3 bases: TGTGCCAGTAGTATCGGGGACAACCCCTACAATGAGCAGTTCTTC. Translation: CASSIGDNPYNEQFF.

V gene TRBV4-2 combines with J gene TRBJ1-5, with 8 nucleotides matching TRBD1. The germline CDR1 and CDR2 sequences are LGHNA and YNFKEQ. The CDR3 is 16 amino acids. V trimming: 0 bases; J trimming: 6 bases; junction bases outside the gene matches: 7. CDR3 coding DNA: TGTGCCAGCAGCCAAGATCCGTCAGGGGGCTTTCAGCCCCAGCATTTT. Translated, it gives CASSQDPSGGFQPQHF.

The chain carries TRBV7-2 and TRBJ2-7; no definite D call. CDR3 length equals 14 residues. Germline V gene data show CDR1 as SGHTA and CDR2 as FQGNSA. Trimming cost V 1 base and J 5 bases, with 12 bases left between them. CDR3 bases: TGTGCCAGCAGCTTAGGGTTTGTAGTAAACGAGCAGTACTTC. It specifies CASSLGFVVNEQYF.

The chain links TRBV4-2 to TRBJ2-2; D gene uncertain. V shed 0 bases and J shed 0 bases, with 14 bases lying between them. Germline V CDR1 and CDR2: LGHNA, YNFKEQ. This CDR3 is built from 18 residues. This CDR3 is CASSQDRSRLANTGELFF. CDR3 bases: TGTGCCAGCAGCCAAGATAGGAGTAGGCTAGCGAACACCGGGGAGCTGTTTTTT.

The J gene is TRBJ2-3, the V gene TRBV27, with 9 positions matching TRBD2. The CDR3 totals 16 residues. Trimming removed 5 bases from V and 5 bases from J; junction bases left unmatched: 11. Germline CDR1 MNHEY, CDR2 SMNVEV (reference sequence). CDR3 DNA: TGTGCCAGCAGTGGTTCTAGCGGGAAATTCGGAGATACGCAGTATTTT. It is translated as CASSGSSGKFGDTQYF.

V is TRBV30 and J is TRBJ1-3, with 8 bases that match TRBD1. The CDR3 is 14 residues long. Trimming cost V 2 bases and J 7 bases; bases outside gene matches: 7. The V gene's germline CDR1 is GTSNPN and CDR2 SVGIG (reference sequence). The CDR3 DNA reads TGTGCCTGGAGTAGACCAGGGGGCATGAACACCATATATTTT. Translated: CAWSRPGGMNTIYF.